This is a list of T cell receptor beta chains from one sample in a study of OX40 agonist ivuxolimab in advanced cancers. Measured with immunoSEQ multiplex PCR; TCRdb has only the in-frame clones, and not every one. Of about 100,000 clones in the sample, 90% were seen once. Material: CD4+ or CD8+ T cells sorted from blood, obtained in a trial of the OX40 agonist ivuxolimab. Source of these receptors: an adult with an advanced solid tumor such as melanoma, head and neck, liver or kidney cancer. Each CDR3 is given with its conserved first and last residue. Each record gives: J gene, D gene, V gene, CDR3 protein, CDR3 DNA. The D gene is left open where the match is weak.

J: TRBJ1-2; D: TRBD1; V: TRBV4-2; CDR3: CASSQTGGRGYTF; DNA: TGTGCCAGCAGCCAGACAGGGGGCAGGGGCTACACCTTC
J: TRBJ2-2; D: -; V: TRBV7-3; CDR3: CASSLRAPGAGELFF; DNA: TGTGCCAGCAGCTTACGAGCCCCGGGTGCCGGGGAGCTGTTTTTT
J: TRBJ2-1; D: TRBD1; V: TRBV27; CDR3: CASRNRGRAQFF; DNA: TGTGCCAGCAGAAACAGGGGTCGGGCGCAGTTCTTC
J: TRBJ2-7; D: -; V: TRBV5-1; CDR3: CASSLRPAVYEQYF; DNA: TGCGCCAGCAGCTTGCGCCCCGCGGTCTACGAGCAGTACTTC
J: TRBJ2-7; D: -; V: TRBV11-2; CDR3: CASSLGVSYEQYF; DNA: TGTGCCAGCAGCTTAGGGGTTTCCTACGAGCAGTACTTC
J: TRBJ2-5; D: TRBD2; V: TRBV5-1; CDR3: CASSLVGWGRARETQYF; DNA: TGCGCCAGCAGCTTGGTCGGTTGGGGGAGGGCCCGGGAGACCCAGTACTTC
J: TRBJ2-7; D: TRBD2; V: TRBV30; CDR3: CAWSVLAGYSYEQYF; DNA: TGTGCCTGGAGTGTACTAGCGGGCTACTCCTACGAGCAGTACTTC
J: TRBJ1-2; D: TRBD1; V: TRBV5-4; CDR3: CASSLSGGTRRGRRDGYTF; DNA: TGTGCCAGCAGCTTGTCGGGCGGGACCCGCAGGGGGCGCCGGGATGGCTACACCTTC
J: TRBJ1-1; D: -; V: TRBV5-1; CDR3: CASSLNLGTEAFF; DNA: TGCGCCAGCAGCTTGAATTTGGGGACTGAAGCTTTCTTT
J: TRBJ2-7; D: TRBD2; V: TRBV9; CDR3: CASSVGGGSPYEQYF; DNA: TGTGCCAGCAGCGTAGGGGGCGGGAGTCCCTACGAGCAGTACTTC
J: TRBJ2-6; D: -; V: TRBV27; CDR3: CASSLSNRAGANVLTF; DNA: TGTGCCAGCAGTTTATCGAACAGGGCTGGGGCCAACGTCCTGACTTTC
J: TRBJ2-3; D: -; V: TRBV7-9; CDR3: CASSFSLATDTQYF; DNA: TGTGCCAGCAGCTTCTCGCTAGCTACAGATACGCAGTATTTT
J: TRBJ2-2; D: -; V: TRBV7-6; CDR3: CASSLEYGELFF; DNA: TGTGCCAGCAGCTTAGAGTACGGGGAGCTGTTTTTT
J: TRBJ2-5; D: -; V: TRBV5-1; CDR3: CASSSSPTPRQETQYF; DNA: TGCGCCAGCAGTTCGTCTCCCACCCCCCGACAAGAGACCCAGTACTTC
J: TRBJ1-2; D: -; V: TRBV28; CDR3: CASSLGGRVEGYTF; DNA: TGTGCCAGCAGTTTGGGGGGGAGGGTGGAAGGCTACACCTTC
J: TRBJ2-4; D: TRBD2; V: TRBV5-1; CDR3: CASSSLAGEHKNIQYF; DNA: TGCGCCAGCAGCTCACTAGCGGGAGAACACAAAAACATTCAGTACTTC
J: TRBJ1-2; D: -; V: TRBV28; CDR3: CASSPPKVPYGYTF; DNA: TGTGCCAGCAGCCCCCCCAAGGTTCCATATGGCTACACCTTC
J: TRBJ1-5; D: -; V: TRBV28; CDR3: CASSRTGGGGQPQHF; DNA: TGTGCCAGCTCTCGGACCGGGGGAGGCGGTCAGCCCCAGCATTTT